This entry features one T cell receptor beta chain sequence. Germline V gene data show CDR1 as MNHEY and CDR2 as SMNVEV (reference sequence). The CDR3 sequence is 14 residues long. Deletions cut 2 bases from V and 3 bases from J, with 11 bases between. Only in-frame clones appear in the TCRdb table, and some are missing; sequencing was by immunoSEQ multiplex PCR. This sample has 70,000 to 100,000 clones; roughly 93% occur once, and the top ten carry 5.5% to 7.5%. These data come from a study of siplizumab effects on memory and regulatory T cells. Material: CD8+ T cells sorted from blood. The chain recombines TRBV27 with TRBJ2-7; weak D call: TRBD1 (5 bases). The sequence was collected from a human donor in good health. The CDR3 bases are TGTGCCAGCAGTTTAATGGGGCAGGGCTACGAGCAGTACTTC. This translates into CASSLMGQGYEQYF.